The rows below give T cell receptor beta chains drawn from one sample of a study of control samples from healthy donors and cancer patients. Repertoires were generated with immunoSEQ multiplex PCR, while TCRdb's copy carries only in-frame clones and drops some. This sample has about 150,000 clones, with approximately 92% found just once. Input material: blood. These receptors were taken from a young man in good health. CDR3s include the opening cysteine and the closing phenylalanine or tryptophan. The D gene is left open where the match is weak. Clone size is not always given. Where it is, it says once, few, many or a class for expanded clones.

v_gene	j_gene	abundance	d_gene	CDR3aa	CDR3nt
TRBV5-1	TRBJ1-5	.	.	CASSLVPGSNQPQHF	TGCGCCAGCAGCTTGGTCCCGGGCAGCAATCAGCCCCAGCATTTT
TRBV25-1	TRBJ1-2	.	.	CASMSGGHYGYTF	TGTGCCAGCATGAGCGGCGGGCACTATGGCTACACCTTC
TRBV7-9	TRBJ2-1	.	.	CASSPRGGSYNEQFF	TGTGCCAGCAGCCCTAGAGGGGGATCCTACAATGAGCAGTTCTTC
TRBV5-1	TRBJ1-1	.	TRBD1	CASSRDSLTEAFF	TGCGCCAGCAGCCGGGACAGCCTCACTGAAGCTTTCTTT
TRBV5-1	TRBJ1-3	.	.	CASSSEVGNTIYF	TGCGCCAGCTCTTCTGAGGTTGGAAACACCATATATTTT
TRBV28	TRBJ1-4	.	.	CASSPGRNEKLFF	TGTGCCAGCAGCCCCGGGAGGAATGAAAAACTGTTTTTT
TRBV24-1	TRBJ1-2	.	.	CATGQGSGYTF	TGTGCCACCGGGCAGGGGAGCGGCTACACCTTC
TRBV19	TRBJ2-7	.	TRBD1	CASGQGINEQYF	TGTGCCAGTGGACAGGGGATCAACGAGCAGTACTTC
TRBV2	TRBJ2-1	.	.	CASLNEQFF	TGTGCCAGCCTCAATGAGCAGTTCTTC
TRBV9	TRBJ1-2	.	.	CASSEEQAWGEYTF	TGTGCCAGCAGCGAGGAGCAGGCCTGGGGGGAATACACCTTC
TRBV14	TRBJ1-4	.	.	CASSQVLRQGEKLFF	TGTGCCAGCAGCCAAGTCCTTCGGCAGGGAGAAAAACTGTTTTTT
TRBV19	TRBJ2-5	once	TRBD1	CASSDPQGAGETQYF	TGTGCCAGTTCCGACCCTCAGGGGGCAGGAGAGACCCAGTACTTC
TRBV5-6	TRBJ1-2	.	TRBD1	CASSSPGTGDYGYTF	TGTGCCAGCAGCAGTCCCGGGACAGGGGACTATGGCTACACCTTC
TRBV21-1	TRBJ1-1	few	.	CASSKGEGRTEAFF	TGTGCCAGCAGCAAAGGGGAAGGGAGGACTGAAGCTTTCTTT
TRBV19	TRBJ1-5	.	.	CASSIQGSNQPQHF	TGTGCCAGTAGTATCCAGGGGAGCAATCAGCCCCAGCATTTT
TRBV4-1	TRBJ1-1	.	TRBD1	CASSQDGTGTTEAFF	TGCGCCAGCAGCCAAGATGGGACAGGGACTACAGAAGCTTTCTTT
TRBV28	TRBJ2-2	.	.	CASSLRQGSDTGELFF	TGTGCCAGCAGTTTACGGCAGGGGTCGGACACCGGGGAGCTGTTTTTT
TRBV16	TRBJ1-2	.	.	CASSQSGGGYGYTF	TGTGCCAGCAGCCAATCGGGCGGAGGCTATGGCTACACCTTC
TRBV11-2	TRBJ1-3	once	.	CASSLRENPFHSGNTIYF	TGTGCCAGCAGCTTAAGAGAAAACCCTTTCCACTCTGGAAACACCATATATTTT
TRBV28	TRBJ1-1	.	TRBD1	CASSVRQGLGTEAFF	TGTGCCAGCAGTGTGAGACAGGGGTTGGGGACTGAAGCTTTCTTT
TRBV4-1	TRBJ1-5	.	.	CASSQDGQFNQPQHF	TGCGCCAGCAGCCAGGATGGACAGTTCAATCAGCCCCAGCATTTT
TRBV29-1	TRBJ2-5	.	.	CSGRGAGRETQYF	TGCAGCGGACGAGGTGCAGGGCGAGAGACCCAGTACTTC
TRBV27	TRBJ2-1	few	TRBD1	CASSLRQPGGQFF	TGTGCCAGCAGTTTAAGGCAACCAGGGGGGCAGTTCTTC
TRBV5-6	TRBJ1-2	.	TRBD1	CASRLGQGGGYTF	TGTGCCAGCAGGCTGGGACAGGGTGGTGGCTACACCTTC
TRBV18	TRBJ1-4	.	TRBD1	CASSPQITGGGEKLFF	TGTGCCAGCTCACCACAAATAACAGGGGGCGGTGAAAAACTGTTTTTT
TRBV10-3	TRBJ2-7	.	TRBD2	CAISESGLAGGLGSYEQYF	TGTGCCATCAGTGAGTCGGGACTAGCGGGGGGCCTAGGCTCCTACGAGCAGTACTTC
TRBV19	TRBJ1-5	.	TRBD1	CASSHPARGGQPQHF	TGTGCCAGTTCGCATCCGGCCAGGGGGGGTCAGCCCCAGCATTTT
TRBV7-9	TRBJ2-5	few	TRBD2	CASSLLAGGRGETQYF	TGTGCCAGCAGCTTATTGGCGGGGGGCCGAGGAGAGACCCAGTACTTC
TRBV7-3	TRBJ1-6	few	.	CASSLTSQGINSPLHF	TGTGCCAGCAGCTTAACTTCCCAGGGAATAAATTCACCCCTCCACTTT